These 24 T cell receptor beta chains were sequenced from one sample in a study of identical twins (dated by TCRdb to the mid-2010s). Library prep was done by 5' RACE. The sequencing machine was an Illumina HiSeq 2000. The raw public data were reprocessed by TCRdb itself: fastp quality trimming at Q25, MiXCR clonotype calling, in-frame beta chains only. Each CDR3 protein gets just one entry, which takes the most common genes and DNA from the rows behind it. The sample profile shows about 530,000 distinct CDR3 sequences; about 16% of them were found once. The ten largest make up more than 0.4% of the sample. The same specimen was also included in a second study, on yellow fever vaccine responses in identical twins.

Sequencing input: CD4+ T cells sorted from blood. Every receptor here comes from a woman between 18 and 29 years old in good health.

The chain has TRBV5-1 and TRBJ2-1, with 8 bases identical to TRBD2. The CDR3 covers 16 residues. The V gene end was trimmed by 4 bases and the J gene end by 8 bases; junction bases not matched to a gene: 14. The germline V gene has CDR1 SGHRS and CDR2 YFSETQ. The CDR3 DNA follows: TGCGCCAGCAGCCCTACGCTACAGCGGGAGAGGGATGAGCAGTTCTTC. Translated, it gives CASSPTLQRERDEQFF.

The gene calls are TRBV20-1 and TRBJ1-2; no clear D gene. CDR1 and CDR2 (germline): DFQATT, SNEGSKA (reference sequence). Trimming left V 3 bases short and J 8 bases short, with 13 bases between. CDR3 size: 12 residues. DNA for the CDR3: TGCAGTGCTAGTGTGTCAGGTGGAGGCTACACCTTC. Translation: CSASVSGGGYTF.

The chain carries TRBV13 and TRBJ2-7, with D maybe TRBD1 (6 bases). Germline CDR1 reads PRHDT; CDR2 reads FYEKMQ (reference sequence). The V gene lost 0 bases and the J gene lost 6 bases, with 24 bases spanning the gap. This CDR3 is 18 amino acids long. The CDR3 spells CASSLGRRTGSPPGEQYF. As DNA, the CDR3 is TGTGCCAGCAGCTTAGGCCGGAGAACAGGGTCCCCCCCGGGCGAGCAGTACTTC. Filled out from reference TRBV13 and TRBJ2-7, the complete variable domain reads AAGVIQSPRHLIKEKRETATLKCYPIPRHDTVYWYQQGPGQDPQFLISFYEKMQSDKGSIPDRFSAQQFSDYHSELNMSSLELGDSALYFCASSLGRRTGSPPGEQYFGPGTRLTVT.

The chain joins TRBV27 to TRBJ2-7; 9 bases agree with TRBD1. The CDR3 has 17 residues. Per germline, CDR1 MNHEY and CDR2 SMNVEV (reference sequence). V shed 2 bases and J 2 bases; nucleotides not matched to a gene: 10. CDR3: CASSLRTGTGRPYEQYF. The CDR3 DNA reads as TGTGCCAGCAGTTTAAGAACCGGGACAGGGAGGCCCTACGAGCAGTACTTC.

This clonotype was seen only a few times. The chain employs TRBV29-1 and TRBJ1-2; D is possibly TRBD1 (6 bases). CDR1 is SQVTM, CDR2 ANQGSEA, per germline. Trimming removed 3 bases at V and 7 bases at J, with 12 bases between. The CDR3 covers 12 residues. The chain's CDR3 is CSVEVGAGGYTF. The CDR3 coding sequence is TGCAGCGTTGAGGTGGGGGCAGGTGGCTACACCTTC.

The chain recombines TRBV29-1 with TRBJ2-7, with 8 bases identical to TRBD2. The CDR3 is made up of 15 amino acids. J was trimmed by 7 bases and V by 7 bases; bases with no gene match: 18. Germline assignment: CDR1 SQVTM and CDR2 ANQGSEA. CDR3 protein: CSAIIRGGLRGEQYV. CDR3 DNA: TGCAGCGCAATTATCCGGGGGGGTTTAAGAGGGGAGCAGTACGTC.

The V and J genes are TRBV10-3 and TRBJ2-7; no clear D. The CDR3 contains 15 residues. Trimming pared 7 bases from V and 0 bases from J, leaving 16 bases between. CDR1 and CDR2 (germline): ENHRY, SYGVKD. CDR3 bases: TGTGCCATCATTGCCGTGACTCCGTTCTCCTACGAGCAGTACTTC. Protein sequence: CAIIAVTPFSYEQYF.

This clonotype has a handful of counts. The J gene is TRBJ2-1, the V gene TRBV24-1; 11 nucleotides agree with TRBD2. Looked up from germline, CDR1 is KGHDR and CDR2 is SFDVKD. V lost 4 bases, J lost 9 bases, and 4 bases stayed unmatched. The CDR3 covers 14 residues. CDR3 coding DNA: TGTGCCACCAGTGAGGCTAGCGGGAGGACTGAGCAGTTCTTC. Its protein is CATSEASGRTEQFF.

This clonotype was recorded many times. The chain recombines TRBV12-3 or TRBV12-4 with TRBJ2-1; 10 nucleotides align to TRBD2. Unmatched junction bases numbered 6, after V lost 8 bases and J lost 8 bases. The length of the CDR3 is 13 residues. CDR3 amino acids: CASELAGIDEQFF. CDR3 bases: TGTGCCAGCGAACTAGCGGGGATCGATGAGCAGTTCTTC.

The rearrangement uses TRBV15 and TRBJ2-1; the D gene is possibly TRBD1 (6 bases). Trimming removed 8 bases from V and 0 bases from J, with 11 bases in between. Germline lookup yields CDR1 LNHNV and CDR2 YYDKDF (reference sequence). The CDR3 has 14 residues. The CDR3 is CATQGSRSYNEQFF. The CDR3 region has the DNA TGTGCCACCCAGGGGTCCCGCTCCTACAATGAGCAGTTCTTC. The whole variable domain, filled in from reference TRBV15 and TRBJ2-1, reads DAMVIQNPRYQVTQFGKPVTLSCSQTLNHNVMYWYQQKSSQAPKLLFHYYDKDFNNEADTPDNFQSRRPNTSFCFLDIRSPGLGDTAMYLCATQGSRSYNEQFFGPGTRLTVL.

This rearrangement joins TRBV10-3 to TRBJ2-1; 8 bases match TRBD2. The V segment lost 7 bases and the J segment 7 bases; nucleotides outside the gene matches: 9. Germline CDR1 ENHRY, CDR2 SYGVKD. This CDR3 has 14 amino acids. CDR3 DNA sequence: TGTGCCATCAAAGCGGGAGCCACTTGGAATGAGCAGTTCTTC. Translation gives CAIKAGATWNEQFF.

This clonotype was picked up many times. The chain joins TRBV7-6 to TRBJ2-2, with D tentatively TRBD2 (5 bases). Germline-derived CDR1 and CDR2 are SGHVS and FNYEAQ. CDR3 length equals 15 residues. Trimming left V 5 bases short and J 5 bases short, with 15 bases between. The CDR3 nucleotides are TGTGCCAGCAGCCTTGGAGCGGAAAAGACCGGGGAGCTGTTTTTT. Its protein product is CASSLGAEKTGELFF.

In its sample, this clonotype was seen a few times. The V and J genes are TRBV6-1 and TRBJ2-1; 8 bases agree with TRBD1. The CDR3 has 14 amino acids. CDR1 and CDR2 (germline): MNHNS, SASEGT. Losses at the gene ends were 6 bases for V and 11 bases for J; bases not matched to a gene: 12. The CDR3 protein is CASSLVDRGTKQFF. The CDR3, as DNA: TGTGCCAGCAGCCTGGTAGACAGGGGAACAAAGCAGTTCTTC.

In its sample, this clonotype was seen a few times. This chain connects TRBV7-2 to TRBJ2-7; 11 positions agree with TRBD2. Germline CDR1 is SGHTA and CDR2 is FQGNSA. The CDR3 consists of 16 residues. V lost 5 bases, J lost 0 bases, and 6 bases stayed unmatched. This CDR3 is CASSPLLAGGSYEQYF. Written as DNA, the CDR3 is TGTGCCAGCAGCCCCCTCCTAGCGGGAGGCTCCTACGAGCAGTACTTC.

In this sample, this clonotype turned up a few times. The rearrangement joins TRBV20-1 to TRBJ1-5; TRBD1 is a possible D gene (5 bases). This CDR3 has 14 amino acids. Trimming left V 1 base short and J 4 bases short, with 11 bases between. Per the germline V gene, CDR1 is DFQATT and CDR2 is SNEGSKA (reference sequence). In DNA form, the CDR3 reads TGCAGTGCTAGAGGGGGGATGAGTAATCAGCCCCAGCATTTT. Its protein is CSARGGMSNQPQHF.

The chain links TRBV2 to TRBJ2-1; D is undetermined. V was trimmed by 6 bases and J by 7 bases, leaving 7 bases between them. The CDR3 spans 11 residues. Germline CDR1 reads SNHLY; CDR2 reads FYNNEI. The CDR3 here is CASRSENEQFF. Written as DNA, the CDR3 is TGTGCCAGCAGATCTGAGAATGAGCAGTTCTTC. The entire variable domain, with the rest obtained from reference TRBV2 and TRBJ2-1, is as follows: EPEVTQTPSHQVTQMGQEVILRCVPISNHLYFYWYRQILGQKVEFLVSFYNNEISEKSEIFDDQFSVERPDGSNFTLKIRSTKLEDSAMYFCASRSENEQFFGPGTRLTVL.

This clonotype was counted ten times or more. The V gene is TRBV7-9, the J gene TRBJ2-1; D gene unclear. Between the trimmed V and J ends, which lost 3 bases and 7 bases, there was a span of 10 bases. From germline, CDR1 is SEHNR and CDR2 FQNEAQ (reference sequence). This CDR3 comprises 13 residues. CDR3 nucleotide sequence: TGTGCCAGCAGCTTCGGTGCAAGGAATGAGCAGTTCTTC. Translation gives CASSFGARNEQFF.

The chain uses TRBV6-5 and TRBJ1-6; a possible D gene is TRBD1 (5 bases). The CDR3 runs 16 residues. The germline V gene encodes CDR1 MNHEY and CDR2 SVGAGI. Trimming stripped 2 bases from V and 0 bases from J, with 8 bases between. CDR3 in DNA: TGTGCCAGCAGTTACCGACAGAGCTCCTATAATTCACCCCTCCACTTT. This gives the protein CASSYRQSSYNSPLHF.

This clonotype was seen a few times. The chain is built from TRBV6-1 and TRBJ2-3, with 8 bases matching TRBD2. V trimming: 7 bases; J trimming: 0 bases; junction bases outside the gene matches: 9. Germline-derived CDR1 and CDR2 are MNHNS and SASEGT. The CDR3 covers 16 residues. This chain's CDR3 is CASMSSGSGSTDTQYF. The DNA for the CDR3 is TGTGCCAGCATGTCGAGCGGGAGTGGGAGCACAGATACGCAGTATTTT.

This clonotype was counted only a few times. The chain is built from TRBV20-1 and TRBJ2-7, with D hard to call. V was trimmed by 0 bases and J by 4 bases, leaving 10 bases between them. Germline CDR1 reads DFQATT; CDR2 reads SNEGSKA (reference sequence). The CDR3 runs 13 residues. The CDR3 spells CSARDSTEYEQYF. CDR3 sequence (DNA): TGCAGTGCTAGAGATTCGACCGAGTACGAGCAGTACTTC.

This clonotype came up a few times. The V gene is TRBV28, the J gene TRBJ1-1; D is unresolved. The CDR3 length is 12 residues. The germline gives CDR1 MDHEN, CDR2 SYDVKM. V dropped 2 bases and J dropped 8 bases, with 9 bases sitting between them. Here the CDR3 DNA reads TGTGCCAGCAGTTTAGTCCAGGCCGAAGCTTTCTTT. Encoded protein: CASSLVQAEAFF.

The chain is built from TRBV28 and TRBJ2-3, with D unresolved. Trimming left V 4 bases short and J 4 bases short, with 15 bases between. From germline, CDR1 is MDHEN and CDR2 SYDVKM. CDR3 size: 15 residues. CDR3 sequence: CASSSLGLGADTQYF. CDR3 DNA: TGTGCCAGCAGTTCCCTGGGGTTAGGAGCAGATACGCAGTATTTT.

This clonotype has only a few counts. V is TRBV5-1 and J is TRBJ2-2; 8 bases line up with TRBD2. Trimming at V came to 1 base and at J to 3 bases, leaving 5 bases not matched to a gene. The CDR3 contains 16 residues. Per the germline V gene, CDR1 is SGHRS and CDR2 is YFSETQ. CDR3 loop: CASSLFGGLDTGELFF. CDR3 DNA sequence: TGCGCCAGCAGCTTGTTTGGGGGACTAGACACCGGGGAGCTGTTTTTT.

In this sample, this clonotype turned up a few times. This chain links TRBV4-1 with TRBJ1-5; D is unclear. This CDR3 has 18 amino acids. Trimming took off 0 bases at V and 2 bases at J, with 17 bases between the two ends. Germline assignment: CDR1 MGHRA and CDR2 YSYEKL. The chain's CDR3 is CASSQDLGPMKGNQPQHF. The CDR3 bases are TGCGCCAGCAGCCAAGATCTAGGTCCTATGAAGGGCAATCAGCCCCAGCATTTT.